This entry concerns a single T cell receptor beta chain. The sample belongs to a study of blood T cell repertoires in COVID-19. Unmatched junction bases numbered 5, after V lost 2 bases and J lost 8 bases. Per the germline V gene, CDR1 is SGHTA and CDR2 is FQGTGA. The CDR3 runs 13 residues. Method: immunoSEQ multiplex PCR; TCRdb's copy keeps in-frame clones and lacks some. The sample carries 140,000 to 150,000 clones, 88% recorded once. Study members were between roughly 18 and 89 years old and lived in 20 to 30 US regions. The study assigned cohorts using participant-reported clinical history. V is TRBV7-3 and J is TRBJ1-1; 7 positions agree with TRBD1. This TCR was recovered from a woman under 40 with acute COVID-19. Source material: PBMCs or T cells enriched from blood (not recorded which). The CDR3, as DNA: TGTGCCAGCAGCTTACAACAGGGGCTGGAAGCTTTCTTT. This sequence encodes CASSLQQGLEAFF.